This TCR beta chain was recorded in a study of T cell responses to AZD1222 COVID-19 vaccine. The length of the CDR3 is 15 residues. CDR1 and CDR2 from the germline V gene are SGHRS and YFSETQ. Trimming took 4 bases from V and 3 from J; bases not matched to a gene: 9. Pooling of second doses given at about 4 or about 12 weeks was done. The table came from immunoSEQ multiplex PCR; TCRdb's copy has only in-frame clones and leaves some out. The sample lists under 140,000 clones, about nine tenths occurring once. The source of this sequence is an adult who received the AZD1222 COVID-19 vaccine. Here the sequenced sample was peripheral blood, taken 28 days after the second AZD1222 dose. The gene calls are TRBV5-1 and TRBJ2-7, with TRBD1 identical over 8 bases. The CDR3: CASSITGGTIYEQYF. The CDR3 DNA is TGCGCCAGCAGCATCACAGGGGGAACGATCTACGAGCAGTACTTC. The complete variable domain, with remaining parts taken from reference TRBV5-1 and TRBJ2-7, reads KAGVTQTPRYLIKTRGQQVTLSCSPISGHRSVSWYQQTPGQGLQFLFEYFSETQRNKGNFPGRFSGRQFSNSRSEMNVSTLELGDSALYLCASSITGGTIYEQYFGPGTRLTVT.